This T cell receptor beta chain was captured in a study of blood T cells in healthy people across ages. With regard to this clonotype: Its antigen is unknown.

Overall study results and limits: Fewer expanded clones and more diversity marked long-lived versus aged donors.

It was with a sample-barcoded 5' primer and a J-beta primer mix that a second PCR of about 7 to 12 cycles was run. Each of the cDNA molecules was tagged by a template-switch adaptor with 12 random nucleotides. TCRdb fed the 5' RACE reads into MiXCR, producing one record per CDR3 protein. The repertoire holds roughly 1.5 million distinct CDR3 sequences, approximately 43% seen once, with about 4% in the top ten. The CDR3 is 17 amino acids. With V trimmed by 0 bases and J by 2 bases, 7 bases remained unmatched. In germline, CDR1 is MNHEY, CDR2 SVGAGI. PBMCs numbering at least 7 million were isolated per sample.

This chain connects TRBV6-5 to TRBJ2-3, with 8 bases lining up with TRBD1. What was sequenced was blood. The sequence came from a young woman in good health. CDR3 sequence: CASSYSTGGKDTDTQYF. CDR3 DNA: TGTGCCAGCAGTTACTCTACAGGGGGTAAAGACACAGATACGCAGTATTTT.